The sequence of this TCR beta chain was determined in a study of blood T cell repertoires in COVID-19. Study context: Researchers got acute and convalescent COVID-19 samples from the United States, Italy and Spain.

Assay used: immunoSEQ multiplex PCR; TCRdb lists only in-frame clones, some missing. This sample carries about 140,000 clones, more than 60% of them seen once, and the ten largest clones take roughly 8.6%. Trimming shortened V by 2 bases and J by 0 bases, and 8 bases separated the two germline ends. The germline V gene encodes CDR1 GTSNPN and CDR2 SVGIG (reference sequence). The CDR3 consists of 14 residues. This chain uses TRBV30 with TRBJ1-3; D gene unclear. The receptor was derived from a woman aged 45-65 years with active or convalescent COVID-19. Source material: peripheral blood. The CDR3 coding sequence is TGTGCCTGGAGTCGAGGTCTCTCTGGAAACACCATATATTTT. Amino acids: CAWSRGLSGNTIYF.